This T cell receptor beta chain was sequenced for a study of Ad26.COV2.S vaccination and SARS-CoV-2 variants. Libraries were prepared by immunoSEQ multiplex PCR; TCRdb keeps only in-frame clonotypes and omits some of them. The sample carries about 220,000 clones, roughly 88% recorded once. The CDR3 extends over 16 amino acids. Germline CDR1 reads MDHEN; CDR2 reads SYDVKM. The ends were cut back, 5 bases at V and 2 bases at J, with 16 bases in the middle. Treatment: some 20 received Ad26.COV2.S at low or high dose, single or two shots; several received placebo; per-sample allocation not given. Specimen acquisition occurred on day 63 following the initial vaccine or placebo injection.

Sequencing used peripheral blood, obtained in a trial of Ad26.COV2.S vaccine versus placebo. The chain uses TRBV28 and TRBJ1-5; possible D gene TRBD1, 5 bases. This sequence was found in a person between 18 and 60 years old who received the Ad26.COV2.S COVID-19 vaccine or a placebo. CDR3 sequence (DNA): TGTGCCAGCAGTCGTAAAGGGGTCCTCGGCAATCAGCCCCAGCATTTT. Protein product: CASSRKGVLGNQPQHF.